This T cell receptor beta chain was captured in a study of radiotherapy plus CTLA-4 blockade in lung cancer. Study details: Objective responses were recorded in 15% to 20% of patients, with disease control recorded in roughly 31%.

Repertoires were generated with immunoSEQ multiplex PCR, while TCRdb's copy carries only in-frame clones and drops some. The sample holds 30,000 to 40,000 clones; 60% to 80% are singletons and the top ten take roughly 4.3%. The germline V and J ends were trimmed by 6 bases and 4 bases, with 19 bases remaining between them. CDR1 is MDHEN and CDR2 is SYDVKM in the germline V gene. The CDR3 is made up of 16 amino acids. With respect to this clone: Its matching antigen is unknown.

Study results and caveats: Clones derived from tumor TCRs expanded in blood after radiotherapy plus ipilimumab.

The sequencing used peripheral blood, collected from a patient treated with radiotherapy plus ipilimumab. The receptor's source is a human donor with non-small cell lung cancer whose response to radiotherapy plus ipilimumab could not be evaluated. The chain combines TRBV28 with TRBJ2-1; possibly TRBD2 for D (6 bases). CDR3 in amino acids: CASSPRDGRRYNEQFF. CDR3 nucleotides: TGTGCCAGCAGCCCCCGGGACGGGAGACGGTACAATGAGCAGTTCTTC.